Listed below are T cell receptor beta chains from one sample, sequenced in a study of T-cell reconstitution after alpha-beta-depleted transplantation in children. MiXCR was run by TCRdb on the PCR reads, yielding one entry per CDR3 protein. The data hold about 200,000 distinct CDR3 sequences, with about 7% observed a single time. The sample consisted of PBMCs, taken before TCRalphabeta/CD19-depleted stem cell transplant. The receptor source for this set is a boy younger than 10 with acute lymphoblastic leukemia, due to receive a stem cell transplant. Each CDR3 is given with its conserved first and last residue. The D gene is left open where the match is weak. Only part of the rows carry a size: once, few, many, or a class if the clone is expanded.

>few|TRBJ2-7|NA|TRBV19
TGTGCCAGTAGTATAGACCTACACTCCTACGAGCAGTACTTC
CASSIDLHSYEQYF
>many|TRBJ2-7|TRBD2|TRBV10-3
TGTGCCATCACCCGGACTAGCGGGACCCACGAGCAGTACTTC
CAITRTSGTHEQYF
>many|TRBJ2-2|NA|TRBV20-1
TGCAGTGCTACAGATCCGAGGATAGGGGAGCTGTTTTTT
CSATDPRIGELFF
>many|TRBJ2-3|TRBD1|TRBV6-2/TRBV6-3
TGTGCCAGCAGTTTGTACAGGGGGCCAAAAGCAGATACGCAGTATTTT
CASSLYRGPKADTQYF
>NA|TRBJ2-5|TRBD1|TRBV29-1
TGCAGCGTTGATCCCTACGGGACAGAAAAAGAGACCCAGTACTTC
CSVDPYGTEKETQYF
>many|TRBJ1-5|NA|TRBV28
TGTGCCAGCAGTCCTCTCAGTCAGCCCCAGCATTTT
CASSPLSQPQHF
>many|TRBJ2-3|TRBD2|TRBV30
TGTGCCTGGAGTTATTGGGGGGGAACAGATACGCAGTATTTT
CAWSYWGGTDTQYF
>NA|TRBJ2-3|NA|TRBV20-1
TGCAGTGCACAAGATCTTATCGATACGCAGTATTTT
CSAQDLIDTQYF
>few|TRBJ2-3|NA|TRBV13
TGTGCCAGCAGCTTATCGCAGATAAACACAGATACGCAGTATTTT
CASSLSQINTDTQYF
>many|TRBJ2-3|TRBD2|TRBV20-1
TGCAGTGCTAGAGATCTGGGAGCGGGAGTGGGAGATACGCAGTATTTT
CSARDLGAGVGDTQYF
>many|TRBJ1-2|NA|TRBV29-1
TGCAGCGTGGCAGGGACCTCGGATGGCTACACCTTC
CSVAGTSDGYTF
>few|TRBJ1-2|NA|TRBV12-3/TRBV12-4
TGTGCCAGCAGTTTAACTGGGGGTCTTGATGGCTACACCTTC
CASSLTGGLDGYTF
>many|TRBJ2-1|NA|TRBV5-1
TGCGCCAGCAGGAAAACAGGGACTACGGTCTTC
CASRKTGTTVF
>NA|TRBJ1-5|NA|TRBV6-1
TGTGCCAGCAGCGATCAGACAGGAACCTCAAGTCTCCTGAGCAATCAGCCCCAGCATTTT
CASSDQTGTSSLLSNQPQHF
>many|TRBJ2-3|NA|TRBV6-5
TGTGCCAGCAGCCGCCAGGGTTCAGATACGCAGTATTTT
CASSRQGSDTQYF
>many|TRBJ2-7|TRBD2|TRBV28
TGTGCCAGCAGCCCTAGCGGGAGAGGCTACGAGCAGTACTTC
CASSPSGRGYEQYF
>many|TRBJ2-7|NA|TRBV6-5
TGTGCCAGCAGTATACCACAGGGCTGGCACGAGCAGTACTTC
CASSIPQGWHEQYF
>many|TRBJ2-5|NA|TRBV20-1
TGCAGTGCTAGCGACAGCTTTCAAGAGACCCAGTACTTC
CSASDSFQETQYF
>NA|TRBJ1-2|NA|TRBV29-1
TGCAGCGGAGGTTCAGATGGCTACACCTTC
CSGGSDGYTF
>few|TRBJ2-5|TRBD2|TRBV7-2
TGTGCCAGCAGCCCTCAGACTAGCGGGGGGTGGGAGACCCAGTACTTC
CASSPQTSGGWETQYF
>many|TRBJ1-4|NA|TRBV28
TGTGCCAGCAGTATCCCTTCCGCGGGGACTAATGAAAAACTGTTTTTT
CASSIPSAGTNEKLFF
>NA|TRBJ2-6|NA|TRBV9
TGTGCCAGCAGCGATCCCCGGGAAGCGTCTGGGGCCAACGTCCTGACTTTC
CASSDPREASGANVLTF
>many|TRBJ2-7|TRBD1|TRBV29-1
TGCAGCGTTGGTCGGGACAGGGGGGTAGGCGAGCAGTACTTC
CSVGRDRGVGEQYF